These 16 T cell receptor beta chains share one sample of origin, sequenced in a study of CD8+ T cells in alopecia areata. RNA extraction and reverse transcription yielded cDNA as sequencing template. This table comes from immunoSEQ multiplex PCR, and its TCRdb copy is limited to in-frame clones, with some not included. The sample includes about 120,000 clones, approximately 60% seen only once; the top ten take around 2.8%. The sequenced material came from CD4+ T cells sorted from blood. These receptors were taken from a human donor in good health.

The rearrangement uses TRBV5-1 and TRBJ2-2; no reliable D call. CDR1 SGHRS and CDR2 YFSETQ come from the germline V gene. The CDR3 has 14 residues. Trimming took 3 bases from V and 0 from J, leaving 6 bases between them. The CDR3 spells CASSSDPNTGELFF. Written as DNA, the CDR3 is TGCGCCAGCAGCTCCGATCCGAACACCGGGGAGCTGTTTTTT.

The genes are TRBV30 and TRBJ2-3, with 8 bases lining up with TRBD1. Germline CDR1 GTSNPN, CDR2 SVGIG (reference sequence). This CDR3 spans 15 amino acids. With 3 bases clipped from V and 0 bases from J, the junction kept 5 bases outside the gene matches. Here the CDR3 reads CAWRTGASSTDTQYF. In DNA form, the CDR3 reads TGTGCCTGGAGGACAGGGGCCTCTAGCACAGATACGCAGTATTTT. Full variable domain (outside the CDR3, taken from reference TRBV30 and TRBJ2-3): SQTIHQWPATLVQPVGSPLSLECTVEGTSNPNLYWYRQAAGRGLQLLFYSVGIGQISSEVPQNLSASRPQDRQFILSSKKLLLSDSGFYLCAWRTGASSTDTQYFGPGTRLTVL.

There are a few counts of this clone. The CDR3 DNA sequence: TGTGCCAGCAGCCTTGGGACTGGAACAGATACGCAGTATTTT. Residues: CASSLGTGTDTQYF. The V call is TRBV4-2, the J call TRBJ2-3; D possibly corresponds to TRBD2 (6 bases). The CDR3 is made up of 14 amino acids. Germline V CDR1 and CDR2: LGHNA, YNFKEQ. Trimming pared 4 bases from V and 3 bases from J, leaving 11 bases between.

This clone was picked up one time. The chain is built from TRBV6-5 and TRBJ1-5; a possible D gene is TRBD1 (5 bases). The germline gives CDR1 MNHEY, CDR2 SVGAGI. This CDR3 is built from 14 residues. Between the trimmed V and J ends, which lost 5 bases and 3 bases, there was a span of 11 bases. The CDR3 loop reads CASSPRQYNQPQHF. The CDR3 DNA sequence: TGTGCCAGCAGTCCTCGACAGTACAATCAGCCCCAGCATTTT.

CDR3 nucleotides: TGCGCCAGCAGCTTGGAAGACTCGGGACCTGCTGAAAAACTGTTTTTT. Amino acids: CASSLEDSGPAEKLFF. The V gene is TRBV5-1, the J gene TRBJ1-4; tentatively, D is TRBD1 (5 bases). The germline gives CDR1 SGHRS, CDR2 YFSETQ. V lost 0 bases to trimming and J lost 7 bases, with 16 bases between them. The CDR3 is made up of 16 amino acids.

This chain links TRBV15 with TRBJ2-7; unclear D gene. Trimming left V 4 bases short and J 2 bases short, with 6 bases between. Germline V gene sequence: CDR1 LNHNV, CDR2 YYDKDF (reference sequence). The CDR3 is 12 residues long. CDR3 residues: CATSTDTYEQYF. In nucleotides, the CDR3 is TGTGCCACCAGCACCGACACCTACGAGCAGTACTTC.

The gene calls are TRBV7-9 and TRBJ1-2; tentative D call: TRBD1 (5 bases). V gave up 5 bases and J gave up 4 bases, with 14 bases separating them. From germline, CDR1 is SEHNR and CDR2 FQNEAQ (reference sequence). This CDR3 has 14 residues. CDR3 DNA: TGTGCCAGCAGCCAGATGACAGATCCCTATGGCTACACCTTC. Its protein product is CASSQMTDPYGYTF.

The chain combines TRBV6-1 with TRBJ1-1; D is unresolved. The germline V and J ends were trimmed by 2 bases and 10 bases, with 5 bases remaining between them. The CDR3 contains 10 residues. Germline V gene data show CDR1 as MNHNS and CDR2 as SASEGT. The CDR3 nucleotides are TGTGCCAGCAGTGAATTGCGAGCTTTCTTT. This translates into CASSELRAFF.

J is TRBJ2-5 and V is TRBV5-1; D unclear. Germline CDR1 reads SGHRS; CDR2 reads YFSETQ. Trimming removed 1 base at V and 1 base at J, with 8 bases between. The CDR3 runs 14 residues. The CDR3, as DNA: TGCGCCAGCAGCTTGAGTGGTGGCCAAGAGACCCAGTACTTC. It specifies CASSLSGGQETQYF.

This chain connects TRBV25-1 to TRBJ2-7; D unresolved. Germline V gene lookup returns CDR1 MGHDK and CDR2 SYGVNS. Trimming left V 2 bases short and J 2 bases short, with 7 bases between. The CDR3 totals 13 residues. The DNA of the CDR3 is TGTGCCAGCAGTGAACACGGTACCTACGAGCAGTACTTC. This encodes CASSEHGTYEQYF.

This clone has only a few counts. The chain couples TRBV28 to TRBJ1-2; no reliable D call. The length of the CDR3 is 12 residues. V lost 7 bases and J lost 8, with 14 bases in between. Germline V gene data show CDR1 as MDHEN and CDR2 as SYDVKM. CDR3 DNA: TGTGCCAGCACACCACGGCTCGGAGGCTACACCTTC. This sequence encodes CASTPRLGGYTF.

This chain uses TRBV19 with TRBJ2-1; TRBD1 matches 8 bases. The V and J ends lost 7 bases and 1 base, in that order; junction bases with no gene match: 6. The germline V gene has CDR1 LNHDA and CDR2 SQIVND (reference sequence). The CDR3 covers 15 residues. The CDR3 nucleotides read TGTGCCAGTACCTCGGACAGGGTTTCCTACAATGAGCAGTTCTTC. Its protein is CASTSDRVSYNEQFF.

V and J are TRBV18 and TRBJ2-5; D call uncertain. The CDR3 sequence is 12 residues long. From germline, CDR1 is KGHSH and CDR2 LQKENI. Trimming removed 2 bases from V and 4 bases from J, with 5 bases in between. This chain's CDR3 is CASSPITETQYF. The CDR3 DNA reads TGTGCCAGCTCACCAATTACAGAGACCCAGTACTTC.

This chain uses TRBV6-8 with TRBJ2-7, with a possible D match to TRBD2 (5 bases). The CDR3 sequence is 13 residues long. V was trimmed by 0 bases and J by 4 bases, leaving 7 bases between them. In germline, CDR1 is MNHGY, CDR2 SAAAGT. In nucleotides, the CDR3 is TGTGCCAGCAGTTACTCACGCGGGTACGAGCAGTACTTC. As protein: CASSYSRGYEQYF.

The chain is built from TRBV6-5 and TRBJ1-6, with 9 bases aligning to TRBD1. CDR3 length: 14 residues. Trimming took 6 bases from V and 5 from J; bases not matched to a gene: 2. Germline V CDR1 and CDR2: MNHEY, SVGAGI. This CDR3 reads CASRGTGNNSPLHF. The CDR3 DNA sequence: TGTGCCAGCAGGGGGACAGGGAATAATTCACCCCTCCACTTT.

This clone was detected only a few times. This chain links TRBV18 with TRBJ1-2; TRBD1 matches at 8 bases. Germline values: CDR1 KGHSH, CDR2 LQKENI. V lost 2 bases, J lost 8 bases, and 13 bases stayed unmatched. The CDR3 loop spans 16 amino acids. DNA of the CDR3: TGTGCCAGCTCACCAATGGAAGGGACAGGCCGTTACGGCTACACCTTC. Its protein product is CASSPMEGTGRYGYTF.